These T cell receptor beta chains were read from a single sample in a study of blood T cells in healthy people across ages. TCRdb reprocessed the 5' RACE reads via MiXCR and lists one record per CDR3 protein. This table holds roughly 800,000 distinct CDR3 sequences, around 36% found once. The sample was blood. The source is a young man in good health. Each CDR3 is given with its conserved first and last residue. Each record gives: V gene, J gene, CDR3 protein.

TRBV9	TRBJ2-3	CASSGRYGTVSTDTQYF
TRBV7-2	TRBJ2-7	CASSFMRGGSEQYF
TRBV25-1	TRBJ2-7	CASSESGPQGLIYEQYF
TRBV27	TRBJ1-1	CASSTSGTAVGLDEAFF
TRBV6-2/TRBV6-3	TRBJ2-7	CASSYSGRVTYEQYF
TRBV6-5	TRBJ2-5	CASSLFRMVGLEETQYF
TRBV23-1	TRBJ2-7	CASSQSRDRGYEQYF
TRBV7-9	TRBJ2-7	CASSLEDRRSSYEQYF
TRBV7-2	TRBJ1-2	CASSLDGFGYTF
TRBV13	TRBJ2-5	CASSSYGGSLQETQYF
TRBV5-1	TRBJ2-5	CASKVVTVNEQYF
TRBV7-9	TRBJ1-1	CASSLRIAGNTEAFF
TRBV9	TRBJ1-4	CASSLRPRAHNEKLFF
TRBV12-1	TRBJ2-3	CATKASADTQYF
TRBV28	TRBJ2-6	CASSSISGANVLTF
TRBV20-1	TRBJ2-3	CSVQQGNLDTQYF
TRBV12-3/TRBV12-4	TRBJ1-6	CASSPETGRDSPLHF
TRBV12-3/TRBV12-4	TRBJ1-6	CASSFQQGGSPLHF
TRBV12-3/TRBV12-4	TRBJ1-2	CASGPTGHNYGYTF
TRBV7-7	TRBJ2-5	CASSLAIQETQYF
TRBV21-1	TRBJ2-5	CASSKSRGKTQYF
TRBV10-3	TRBJ1-2	CAISRKLEANYGYTF
TRBV6-5	TRBJ2-7	CASSYSVNTYNEQYF
TRBV7-9	TRBJ1-1	CASSRGRTDLILNTEAFF
TRBV20-1	TRBJ2-1	CSARVGRGVYLNEQFF
TRBV4-1	TRBJ2-7	CASSQGQGAYEQYF
TRBV4-2	TRBJ1-3	CASSQAQGGRSGNTIYF
TRBV12-3/TRBV12-4	TRBJ2-2	CASSLGGAGSTGELFF
TRBV20-1	TRBJ1-2	CSARVGSRGRVSNYGYTF
TRBV2	TRBJ1-5	CASRLGDLRNQPQHF
TRBV9	TRBJ2-3	CASSASGGAPPDTQYF
TRBV30	TRBJ2-7	CAWSVMVYEQYF
TRBV21-1	TRBJ1-2	CASSKEPEGLLEYGYTF
TRBV14	TRBJ2-7	CASSQGQPTEQYF
TRBV28	TRBJ2-1	CASSSYRGVPSYNEQFF
TRBV28	TRBJ2-1	CASSLLQGRRGGYEQFF
TRBV29-1	TRBJ1-4	CSVETDWGEKLFF
TRBV12-3/TRBV12-4	TRBJ2-1	CASSMDSSLNGQFF
TRBV7-2	TRBJ2-5	CASSRNQGQGEPQYF
TRBV20-1	TRBJ2-4	CSARGLGAAKNIQYF
TRBV5-6	TRBJ1-1	CASSQNYRGQAFF
TRBV20-1	TRBJ2-4	CSAGSRQRGGHVAKNIQYF